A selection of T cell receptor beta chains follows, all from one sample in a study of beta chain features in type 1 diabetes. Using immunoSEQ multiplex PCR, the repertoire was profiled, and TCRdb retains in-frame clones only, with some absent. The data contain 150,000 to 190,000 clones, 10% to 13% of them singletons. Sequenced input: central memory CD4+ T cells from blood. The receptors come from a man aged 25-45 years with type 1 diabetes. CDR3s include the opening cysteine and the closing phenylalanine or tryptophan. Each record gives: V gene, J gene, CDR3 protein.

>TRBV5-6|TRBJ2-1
CASSSGISYNEQFF
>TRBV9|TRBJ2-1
CASSVGQAPTYNEQFF
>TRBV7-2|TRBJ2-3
CASSTTSGRATDTQYF
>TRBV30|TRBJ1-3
CAWSDRGFSGNTIYF
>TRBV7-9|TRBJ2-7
CASSLRGTVFEQYF
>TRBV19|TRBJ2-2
CASSTGTGGLFF
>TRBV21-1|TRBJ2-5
CASSKKFLGHPLLETQYF
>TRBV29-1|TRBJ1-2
CSVVEPSGYGYTF
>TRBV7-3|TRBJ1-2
CASSLQGGSAYGYTF
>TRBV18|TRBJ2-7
CASSPAGMNEQYF
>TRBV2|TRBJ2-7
CASSEELAGTGEQYF
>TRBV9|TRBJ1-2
CASSFKLTGGGGYTF
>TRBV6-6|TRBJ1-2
CASRLQGGTGYTF
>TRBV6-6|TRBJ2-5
CASSPLGSGNQETQYF
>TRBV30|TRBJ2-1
CAWGRGGDEQFF
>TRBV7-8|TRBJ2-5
CASTSSGGHPETQYF
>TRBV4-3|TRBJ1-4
CASSQETGIEKLFF
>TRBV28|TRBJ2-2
CASILGQGISGELFF
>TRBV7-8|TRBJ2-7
CASSLRDIYEQYF
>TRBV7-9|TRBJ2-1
CASSQGLAPQEEQFF
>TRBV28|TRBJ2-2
CASSSPTNTGELFF
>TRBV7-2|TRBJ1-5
CASSLAQGTNQPQHF
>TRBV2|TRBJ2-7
CASSESGRGEQYF
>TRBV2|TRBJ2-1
CASKLQAQSFHNEQFF
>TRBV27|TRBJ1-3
CASSNRQGAGNTIYF
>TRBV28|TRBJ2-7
CASTSRGGSYEQYF
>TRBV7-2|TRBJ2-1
CASSWGLAGGGRNEQFF
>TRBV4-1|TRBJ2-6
CASSQGDGGSNVLTF
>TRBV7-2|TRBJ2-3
CASSLVGGSSTDTQYF
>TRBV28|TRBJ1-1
CASSFRQMNTEAFF
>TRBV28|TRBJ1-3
CASSRQARSGNTIYF
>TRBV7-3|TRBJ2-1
CASSPGLAGGEQFF
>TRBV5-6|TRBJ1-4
CASSLALGQGSGKLFF
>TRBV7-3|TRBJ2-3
CASSLRSSTDTQYF
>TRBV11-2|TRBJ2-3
CASSARQGWTDTQYF
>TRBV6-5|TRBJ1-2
CASSTQDGYTF
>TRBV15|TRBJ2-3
CATSSGDRGVLTDTQYF
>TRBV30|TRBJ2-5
CAWSVGRREETQYF
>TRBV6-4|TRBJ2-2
CASSAFQRTGELFF
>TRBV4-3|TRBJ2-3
CASTRGLAGGRVGSLSTDTQYF
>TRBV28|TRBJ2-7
CASSFGLTEQYF
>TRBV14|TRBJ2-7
CASSQVTGLAYEQYF
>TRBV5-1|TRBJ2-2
CASSLQTSGDTGELFF
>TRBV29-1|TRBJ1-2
CSVEDRPGGDGYTF
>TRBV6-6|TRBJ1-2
CASKGAGYGYTF
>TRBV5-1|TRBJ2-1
CASSAGQGGSEQFF
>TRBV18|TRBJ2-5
CASSPFEGSSGGTQYF
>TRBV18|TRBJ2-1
CASSREREGRNEQFF
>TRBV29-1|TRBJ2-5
CSERRGETQYF
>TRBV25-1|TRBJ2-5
CASRRSQETQYF
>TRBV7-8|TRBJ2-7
CASRRDGVGYEQYF
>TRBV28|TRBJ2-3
CASSFFGRVGDTQYF
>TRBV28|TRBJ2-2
CASSLGQTMTSGSSLVTGELFF